Listed below are T cell receptor beta chains from one sample, sequenced in a study of blood T cell repertoires in COVID-19. The data were produced by immunoSEQ multiplex PCR, yet TCRdb's version contains in-frame clones alone and is incomplete. The table records 250,000 to 350,000 clones, just under 90% of them present only once. Sequencing used peripheral blood. The receptor source for this set is a woman aged 50 to 65 with COVID-19, enrolled during active disease. CDR3s include the opening cysteine and the closing phenylalanine or tryptophan. The order of the fields is D gene, V gene, J gene, clone size, CDR3 DNA, CDR3 protein. A D gene is named only where the DNA matches it firmly. Where a row states a size, it is once, few, many or the class of an expanded clone; other rows omit it.

NA	TRBV27	TRBJ2-2	NA	TGTGCCAGCAGTTCCTCCGGCGGGGAGCTGTTTTTT	CASSSSGGELFF
TRBD2	TRBV4-2	TRBJ2-2	NA	TGTGCCAGCAGCGAAACTAGCGGGATAGTTGGCGGGGAGCTGTTTTTT	CASSETSGIVGGELFF
NA	TRBV10-2	TRBJ2-5	NA	TGCGCCAGCATGAGAGAAGAGACCCAGTACTTC	CASMREETQYF
NA	TRBV7-9	TRBJ2-7	once	TGTGCCAGCAGCTTAAGCCGCTACGAGCAGTACTTC	CASSLSRYEQYF
TRBD2	TRBV27	TRBJ2-1	NA	TGTGCCAGCAGTTCCCTGGGAGGGAGGTACAATGAGCAGTTCTTC	CASSSLGGRYNEQFF
TRBD1	TRBV6-5	TRBJ2-7	NA	TGTGCCAGCAGTTACCGGACAGGCCACTACGAGCAGTACTTC	CASSYRTGHYEQYF
NA	TRBV6-4	TRBJ2-3	few	TGTGCCAGCAGCGCCCGTGGAGTTTCCACAGATACGCAGTATTTT	CASSARGVSTDTQYF
TRBD1	TRBV19	TRBJ2-3	NA	TGTGCCAGTAGTCTCGGACAGGGGACCACAGATACGCAGTATTTT	CASSLGQGTTDTQYF
NA	TRBV4-1	TRBJ2-1	NA	TGCGCCAGCAGCCAAGAAAGATCTAGCCCCCCCAATGAGCAGTTCTTC	CASSQERSSPPNEQFF
NA	TRBV3-1/TRBV3-2	TRBJ2-2	NA	TGTGCCAGCAGCCTTCCCGGGACAACCAACGGGGAGCTGTTTTTT	CASSLPGTTNGELFF
TRBD1	TRBV11-3	TRBJ1-1	NA	TGTGCCAGCAGCCTATCAGGGGGCTTGGCTTTCTTT	CASSLSGGLAFF
TRBD2	TRBV6-5	TRBJ2-5	once	TGTGCCAGCAGGATCGGGACTAGCGAGACCCAGTACTTC	CASRIGTSETQYF
TRBD2	TRBV7-9	TRBJ2-1	NA	TGTGCCAGCAGCTTAGAGGGACTAGCGGGAGGGTATGAGCAGTTCTTC	CASSLEGLAGGYEQFF
NA	TRBV29-1	TRBJ1-4	NA	TGCAGCGTCAACCCCCTAATGTCGGGTGAAAAACTGTTTTTT	CSVNPLMSGEKLFF
TRBD1	TRBV12-3/TRBV12-4	TRBJ2-1	NA	TGTGCCAGCACCCAGGGGGCGGGAAATGAGCAGTTCTTC	CASTQGAGNEQFF
NA	TRBV5-8	TRBJ2-3	NA	TGTGCCAGCAGCTTGAACCCGGGACTTCGCACAGATACGCAGTATTTT	CASSLNPGLRTDTQYF
TRBD2	TRBV30	TRBJ2-7	NA	TGTGCCCTAAATAGGGGGACTAGCGGGAGTAGGTACTTC	CALNRGTSGSRYF
TRBD1	TRBV7-2	TRBJ1-1	NA	TGTGCCAGCAGCGCAACCGGGACAGGGGACTCGAACACTGAAGCTTTCTTT	CASSATGTGDSNTEAFF
NA	TRBV5-1	TRBJ2-1	NA	TGCGCCAGCAGCTTGGGAGACTATAACAATGAGCAGTTCTTC	CASSLGDYNNEQFF
NA	TRBV7-9	TRBJ1-1	once	TGTGCCAGCAGCTCACGAGGGTTGGGCGAAGAAGCTTTCTTT	CASSSRGLGEEAFF
NA	TRBV7-8	TRBJ2-4	NA	TGTGCCAGCAGCGATCGAGCGCTAAGGACCAAAAACATTCAGTACTTC	CASSDRALRTKNIQYF
TRBD2	TRBV5-1	TRBJ2-7	once	TGCGCCAGCAGGGATAGCGGGAGGGCCGGGGAGCAGTACTTC	CASRDSGRAGEQYF
TRBD2	TRBV9	TRBJ2-3	NA	TGTGCCAGCAGCCCCTTACCCACTAGCGGGAGTACAGATACGCAGTATTTT	CASSPLPTSGSTDTQYF
TRBD2	TRBV18	TRBJ2-1	NA	TGTGCCAGCTCACTGGGACTAGCGGGAGCTCTAGATGAGCAGTTCTTC	CASSLGLAGALDEQFF
TRBD1	TRBV5-4	TRBJ1-6	once	TGTGCCAGCAGCTCCCGGACAGGGACTTCACCCCTCCACTTT	CASSSRTGTSPLHF
TRBD1	TRBV29-1	TRBJ1-2	NA	TGCAGCGTTGAACGGACAGGGGAGGGCTACACCTTC	CSVERTGEGYTF
NA	TRBV15	TRBJ2-7	NA	TGTGCCACCAGCAGTAGCTGGAGCTCCTACGAGCAGTACTTC	CATSSSWSSYEQYF